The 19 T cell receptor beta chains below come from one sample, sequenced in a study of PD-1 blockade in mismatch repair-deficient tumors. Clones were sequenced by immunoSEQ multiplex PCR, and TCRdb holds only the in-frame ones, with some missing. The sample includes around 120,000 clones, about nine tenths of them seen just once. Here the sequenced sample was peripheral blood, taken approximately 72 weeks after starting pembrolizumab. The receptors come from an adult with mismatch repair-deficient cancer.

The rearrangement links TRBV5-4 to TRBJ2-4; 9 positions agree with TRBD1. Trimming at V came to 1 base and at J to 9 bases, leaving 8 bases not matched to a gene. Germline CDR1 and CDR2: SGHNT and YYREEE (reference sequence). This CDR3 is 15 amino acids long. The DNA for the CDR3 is TGTGCCAGCAGCTTGTACAGGGACAGGGTTGGCATTCAGTACTTC. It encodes CASSLYRDRVGIQYF.

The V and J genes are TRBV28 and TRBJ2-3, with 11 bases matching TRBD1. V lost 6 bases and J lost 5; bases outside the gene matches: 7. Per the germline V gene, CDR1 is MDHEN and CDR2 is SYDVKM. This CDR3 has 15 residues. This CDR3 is CASSFDGTGGDTQYF. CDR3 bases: TGTGCCAGCAGCTTTGATGGGACAGGGGGAGATACGCAGTATTTT.

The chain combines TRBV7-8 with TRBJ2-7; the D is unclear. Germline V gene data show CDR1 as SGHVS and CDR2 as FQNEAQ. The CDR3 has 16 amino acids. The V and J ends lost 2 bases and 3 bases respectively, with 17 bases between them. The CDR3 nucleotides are TGTGCCAGCAGCTTATCGGCCATTCCTCGCCTCTACGAGCAGTACTTC. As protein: CASSLSAIPRLYEQYF.

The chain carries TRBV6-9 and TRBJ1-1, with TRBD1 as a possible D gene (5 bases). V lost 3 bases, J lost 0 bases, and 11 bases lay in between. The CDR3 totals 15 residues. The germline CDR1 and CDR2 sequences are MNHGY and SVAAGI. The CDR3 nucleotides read TGTGCCAGCAGTTACTCCAACAGGTTGAACACTGAAGCTTTCTTT. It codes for CASSYSNRLNTEAFF.

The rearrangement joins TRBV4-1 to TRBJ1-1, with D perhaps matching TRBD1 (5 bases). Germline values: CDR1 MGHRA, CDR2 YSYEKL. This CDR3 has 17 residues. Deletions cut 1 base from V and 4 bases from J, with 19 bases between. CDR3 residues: CASSQGGFRKRATEAFF. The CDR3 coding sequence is TGCGCCAGCAGCCAAGGGGGGTTCAGGAAACGGGCCACTGAAGCTTTCTTT.

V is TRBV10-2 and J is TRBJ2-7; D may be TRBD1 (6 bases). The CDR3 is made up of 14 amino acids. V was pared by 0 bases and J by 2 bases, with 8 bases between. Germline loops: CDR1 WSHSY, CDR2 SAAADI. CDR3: CASSESTGAYEQYF. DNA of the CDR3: TGCGCCAGCAGTGAGTCGACAGGCGCCTACGAGCAGTACTTC.

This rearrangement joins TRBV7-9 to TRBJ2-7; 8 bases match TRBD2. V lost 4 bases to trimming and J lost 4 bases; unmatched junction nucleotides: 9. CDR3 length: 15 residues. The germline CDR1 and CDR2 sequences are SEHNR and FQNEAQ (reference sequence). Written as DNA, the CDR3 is TGTGCCAGCAGCTCCCCAAGCGGGGGCGAATACGAGCAGTACTTC. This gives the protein CASSSPSGGEYEQYF. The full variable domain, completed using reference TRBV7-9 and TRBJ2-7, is DTGVSQNPRHKITKRGQNVTFRCDPISEHNRLYWYRQTLGQGPEFLTYFQNEAQLEKSRLLSDRFSAERPKGSFSTLEIQRTEQGDSAMYLCASSSPSGGEYEQYFGPGTRLTVT.

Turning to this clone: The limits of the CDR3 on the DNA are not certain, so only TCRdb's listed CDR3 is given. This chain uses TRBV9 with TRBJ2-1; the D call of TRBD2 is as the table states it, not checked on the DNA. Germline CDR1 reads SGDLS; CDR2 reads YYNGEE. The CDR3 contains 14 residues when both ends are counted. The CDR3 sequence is CASSGSSSGGEQFF.

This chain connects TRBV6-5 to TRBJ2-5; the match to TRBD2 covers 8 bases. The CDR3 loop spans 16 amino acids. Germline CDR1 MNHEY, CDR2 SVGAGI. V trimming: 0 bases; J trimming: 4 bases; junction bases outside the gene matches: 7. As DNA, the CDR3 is TGTGCCAGCAGTTACTCGAGGCGGGAGGCGAGAGAGACCCAGTACTTC. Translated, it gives CASSYSRREARETQYF.

DNA for the CDR3: TGTGCCAGCAGCACGCCGGGCAAGAACACTGAAGCTTTCTTT. It translates to CASSTPGKNTEAFF. The genes are TRBV7-2 and TRBJ1-1; the D is unclear. The CDR3 runs to 14 residues. V lost 5 bases to trimming and J lost 1 base, with 11 bases between them. Germline V gene sequence: CDR1 SGHTA, CDR2 FQGNSA.

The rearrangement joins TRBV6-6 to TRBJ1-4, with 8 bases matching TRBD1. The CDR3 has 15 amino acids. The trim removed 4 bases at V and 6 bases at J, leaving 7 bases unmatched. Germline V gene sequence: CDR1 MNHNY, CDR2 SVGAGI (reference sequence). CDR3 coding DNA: TGTGCCAGCAGTTCCCCGGACAGGGTGGATGAAAAACTGTTTTTT. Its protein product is CASSSPDRVDEKLFF.

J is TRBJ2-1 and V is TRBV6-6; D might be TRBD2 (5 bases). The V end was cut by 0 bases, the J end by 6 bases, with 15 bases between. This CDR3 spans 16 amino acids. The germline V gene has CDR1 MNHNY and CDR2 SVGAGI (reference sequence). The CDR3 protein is CASSYSRALVANEQFF. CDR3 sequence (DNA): TGTGCCAGCAGTTACTCGCGGGCTTTGGTGGCCAATGAGCAGTTCTTC.

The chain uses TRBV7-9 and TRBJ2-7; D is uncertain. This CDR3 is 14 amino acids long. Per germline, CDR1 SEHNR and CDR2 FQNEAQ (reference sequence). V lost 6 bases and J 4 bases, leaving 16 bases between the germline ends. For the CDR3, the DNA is TGTGCCAGCAGTCCCCAGCCCGTAGGTTACGAGCAGTACTTC. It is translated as CASSPQPVGYEQYF.

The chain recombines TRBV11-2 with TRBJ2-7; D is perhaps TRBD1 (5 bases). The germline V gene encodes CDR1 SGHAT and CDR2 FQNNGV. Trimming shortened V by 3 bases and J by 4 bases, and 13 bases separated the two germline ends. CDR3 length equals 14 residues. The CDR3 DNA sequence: TGTGCCAGCAGCTTCCGACAGCCACAATACGAGCAGTACTTC. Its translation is CASSFRQPQYEQYF.

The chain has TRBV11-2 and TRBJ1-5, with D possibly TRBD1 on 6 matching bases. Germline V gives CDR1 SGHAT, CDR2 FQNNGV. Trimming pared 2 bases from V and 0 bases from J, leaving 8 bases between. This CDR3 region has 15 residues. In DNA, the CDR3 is TGTGCCAGCAGCTTACGGGGGGCTAGCAATCAGCCCCAGCATTTT. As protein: CASSLRGASNQPQHF.

The CDR3 region has the DNA TGTGCCAGCAGCTCGACAGGGGCTGGCACCGGGGAGCTGTTTTTT. It translates to CASSSTGAGTGELFF. The chain uses TRBV7-2 and TRBJ2-2, with 8 bases fitting TRBD1. The ends lost 4 bases at V and 4 bases at J; junction bases unmatched: 5. The CDR3 is 15 amino acids. CDR1 and CDR2 from the germline V gene are SGHTA and FQGNSA. The full variable domain, with the rest looked up from reference TRBV7-2 and TRBJ2-2, is GAGVSQSPSNKVTEKGKDVELRCDPISGHTALYWYRQSLGQGLEFLIYFQGNSAPDKSGLPSDRFSAERTGGSVSTLTIQRTQQEDSAVYLCASSSTGAGTGELFFGEGSRLTVL.

The CDR3 sequence is CASSFPAGNEQFF. Here the CDR3 DNA reads TGTGCCAGCAGTTTTCCTGCGGGCAATGAGCAGTTCTTC. The chain combines TRBV27 with TRBJ2-1; D is possibly TRBD2 (5 bases). The V gene's germline CDR1 is MNHEY and CDR2 SMNVEV (reference sequence). The CDR3 contains 13 residues. Trimming left V 3 bases short and J 6 bases short, with 9 bases between.

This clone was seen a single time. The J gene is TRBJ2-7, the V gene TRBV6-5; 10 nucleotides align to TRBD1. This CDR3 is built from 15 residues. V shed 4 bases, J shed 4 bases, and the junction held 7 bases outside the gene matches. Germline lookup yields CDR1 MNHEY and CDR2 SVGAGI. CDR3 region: CASSSTGGRGYEQYF. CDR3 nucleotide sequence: TGTGCCAGCAGTTCGACAGGGGGCCGCGGTTACGAGCAGTACTTC.

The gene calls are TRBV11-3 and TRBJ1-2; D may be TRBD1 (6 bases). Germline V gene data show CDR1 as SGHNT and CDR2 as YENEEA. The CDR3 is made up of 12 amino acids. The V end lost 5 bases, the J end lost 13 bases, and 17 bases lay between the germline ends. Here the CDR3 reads CASSTQQGIGTF. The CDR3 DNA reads TGTGCCAGCAGCACCCAACAGGGTATTGGCACCTTC.